This T cell receptor beta chain was sequenced during a study of cytomegalovirus exposure and HLA in healthy donors. Background on the study: A subsequent analysis reported that the 110 or so validation repertoires were produced on the same platform that had also been used for the 666 first-cohort repertoires. Study observations and caveats: According to the study, 160 or so TCR beta chains were cytomegalovirus-associated.

Assay used: immunoSEQ multiplex PCR; TCRdb lists only in-frame clones, some missing. The table has around 180,000 clones, roughly 83% seen once. The donors were part of the validation cohort of 120 subjects. That cohort was separate from the first cohort, which comprised under 750 subjects. As for this clone: What it binds is not known.

Germline V gene sequence: CDR1 LGHNA, CDR2 YNFKEQ. This CDR3 has 11 residues. With 2 bases removed from V and 11 bases from J, the gap between germline ends came to 7 bases. The V call is TRBV4-2, the J call TRBJ1-3; D is unclear. This TCR derives from a woman aged 18-29 years in good health and CMV-seronegative. The specimen sequenced was PBMCs. This CDR3 is CASSQTNSIYF. DNA of the CDR3: TGTGCCAGCAGCCAAACTAATTCCATATATTTT.